These 5 T cell receptor beta chains were sequenced from one sample in a study of human T cells and chemical hapten exposure. TCRdb recomputed calls from the RACE reads with MiXCR, one row per CDR3 protein. The table lists 55,000 to 80,000 distinct CDR3 sequences, 8% to 13% of them singletons. Sample time point: patch test 3, about 24 weeks after DPC sensitization. The treatment here: therapeutic diphenylcyclopropenone sensitization with weekly scalp DPC. Sequences were derived from whole blood, sampled in connection with sensitization to the hapten diphenylcyclopropenone (DPC). These receptors were obtained from a woman younger than 45 with alopecia areata. Some clones in this sample may be carry-over from other donors' samples.

This clonotype has only a few counts. V usage is TRBV20-1 and J usage is TRBJ2-3; no reliable D call. CDR3 size: 14 residues. Per the germline V gene, CDR1 is DFQATT and CDR2 is SNEGSKA (reference sequence). V was trimmed by 5 bases and J by 2 bases, leaving 14 bases between them. The CDR3 sequence: CSALRGRPTDTQYF. CDR3 in DNA: TGCAGTGCTCTCCGTGGCCGTCCCACAGATACGCAGTATTTT.

This clonotype came up many times. The CDR3 reads CASSLPGGSYNEQFF. The DNA of the CDR3 is TGTGCCAGCAGCCTCCCAGGGGGGTCGTACAATGAGCAGTTCTTC. The chain combines TRBV12-3 or TRBV12-4 with TRBJ2-1; tentative D call: TRBD1 (7 bases). The germline V and J ends were trimmed by 6 bases and 4 bases, with 16 bases remaining between them. The CDR3 covers 15 residues.

This clonotype came up a few times. This chain links TRBV11-3 with TRBJ1-1, with 8 positions matching TRBD1. The germline V gene has CDR1 SGHNT and CDR2 YENEEA. V was pared by 2 bases and J by 4 bases, with 3 bases of the junction left unmatched. The CDR3 has 14 residues. The CDR3, as DNA: TGTGCCAGCAGCTTAAACCAGGGGGCCACTGAAGCTTTCTTT. Translating gives CASSLNQGATEAFF.

The chain has TRBV7-8 and TRBJ2-7; tentative D call: TRBD1 (6 bases). This CDR3 spans 14 amino acids. With 5 bases removed from V and 6 bases from J, the gap between germline ends came to 17 bases. CDR1 SGHVS and CDR2 FQNEAQ come from the germline V gene. CDR3 sequence reads: CASSRSEGVREQYF. The CDR3 nucleotides read TGTGCCAGCAGCCGTAGCGAGGGGGTCCGCGAGCAGTACTTC.

This clonotype has more than one count but fewer than ten. The chain recombines TRBV7-2 with TRBJ2-4; a weak D match, TRBD1 (5 bases). Germline V gene sequence: CDR1 SGHTA, CDR2 FQGNSA. Deletions cut 0 bases from V and 9 bases from J, with 9 bases between. The CDR3 extends over 13 amino acids. The CDR3 sequence is CASSLAQGGIQYF. The DNA of the CDR3 is TGTGCCAGCAGCTTAGCGCAGGGTGGCATTCAGTACTTC.